This T cell receptor (beta chain) came from a study of shared clonotypes between healthy human individuals. Across the study: Samples came from a couple of female and a few male donors aged 18 to 49.

This clone occurred a few times. Its antigen is unknown. Source study methods: Owing to the provision of junction-only sequences devoid of quality scores by immunoSEQ, filtering differed. Clones were sequenced by immunoSEQ multiplex PCR, and TCRdb holds only the in-frame ones, with some missing. That table furnishes V, J and clone size, whereas the DNA furnished D and trimming. The table includes around 980,000 clones, approximately 80% detected once. This CDR3 region has 13 residues. V lost 4 bases and J 2 bases, leaving 9 bases between the germline ends. Germline V gives CDR1 SEHNR, CDR2 FQNEAQ (reference sequence). Whole-study results and caveats: Generation of non-shared clonotypes was less probable than generation of clonotypes shared by all four donors. Larger richness was generally estimated for naive than memory subsets.

The source is a man between 18 and 35 years old in good health. Some clones in this sample may be carry-over from other donors' samples. This chain joins TRBV7-9 and TRBJ2-7; D tentatively fits TRBD1 or TRBD2 (5 bases each). Sequencing was carried out using memory CD4+ T cells from PBMCs. The subset: CD45RA-negative fraction. In DNA form, the CDR3 reads TGTGCCAGCAGCTCCTGGGGGACCTACGAGCAGTACTTC. It specifies CASSSWGTYEQYF.